This T cell receptor beta chain originates from a study of technical replicates of blood from a few donors. V was shortened by 2 bases and J by 1 base, with 14 bases between the two germline ends. The CDR3 is 16 residues long. From germline, CDR1 is LGHNA and CDR2 YNFKEQ. Measured with immunoSEQ multiplex PCR; TCRdb has only the in-frame clones, and not every one. The sample includes approximately 100,000 clones, 95% to 96% seen only once; the top ten take 0.2% to 0.25%. The origin of this receptor is a human donor in good health. Specimen: T cells isolated from PBMCs. This sequence joins TRBV4-2 and TRBJ1-1; D unresolved. Here the CDR3 DNA reads TGTGCCAGCAGCCAAATGCGGGCAGCAGAGAACACTGAAGCTTTCTTT. Its translation: CASSQMRAAENTEAFF.